This is a list of T cell receptor beta chains from one sample in a study of blood T cell repertoires in COVID-19. Here immunoSEQ multiplex PCR was the method, and the copy in TCRdb shows in-frame clones only, minus some. The sample has a few hundred thousand clones; more than 75% are singletons. The sequenced material came from PBMCs or T cells enriched from blood (not recorded which). The receptors were gathered from a woman aged 45-65 years who had been exposed to COVID-19. Both conserved end residues are part of each CDR3. A D gene is named only where the DNA matches it firmly. Size is stated for part of the rows, as once, few or many counts, or as a class when the clone is expanded.

TRBJ1-2 TRBV11-2 NA NA TGTGCCAGCAGCATACAGGGTTGGTCGAACTATGGCTACACCTTC CASSIQGWSNYGYTF
TRBJ2-2 TRBV10-3 TRBD1 few TGTGCCATCAGTGAGACACAGGGGATGAACACCGGGGAGCTGTTTTTT CAISETQGMNTGELFF
TRBJ1-2 TRBV5-1 NA once TGCGCCAGCAGCTTCGATGCAGGGTATGGCTACACCTTC CASSFDAGYGYTF
TRBJ1-2 TRBV29-1 TRBD1 NA TGCAGCGTTCTTCACTTCGGACAGGATGGAGGCTACACCTTC CSVLHFGQDGGYTF
TRBJ1-4 TRBV7-9 NA NA TGTGCCAGCAGCCCTGGCGGGCTTGAAAAACTGTTTTTT CASSPGGLEKLFF
TRBJ2-5 TRBV7-2 TRBD1 NA TGTGCCAGCAGCACCGGACAGGGCCAGTACTTC CASSTGQGQYF
TRBJ1-3 TRBV12-5 TRBD1 NA TGTGCTAGTGGTTTCACAGGGACAGGGAGTGCCCCAACTGGAAACACCATATATTTT CASGFTGTGSAPTGNTIYF
TRBJ1-3 TRBV28 TRBD1 NA TGTGCCAGCAGAAGACAGGGAGAGAGGCACACCATATATTTT CASRRQGERHTIYF
TRBJ1-1 TRBV6-5 NA once TGTGCCAGCAGCTATAGGACACGCGGGAACACTGAAGCTTTCTTT CASSYRTRGNTEAFF
TRBJ1-2 TRBV5-6 NA NA TGTGCCAGCAGCTTCCCGGGTGATGCCTATGGCTACACCTTC CASSFPGDAYGYTF
TRBJ1-1 TRBV11-3 NA NA TGTGCCAGCAGCCTCCAGGGAAACACTGAAGCTTTCTTT CASSLQGNTEAFF
TRBJ2-4 TRBV7-2 NA NA TGTGCCAGCAGCTTGGGCTCCACCAAAAACATTCAGTACTTC CASSLGSTKNIQYF
TRBJ2-3 TRBV6-5 TRBD1 NA TGTGCCAGCAGGCGACAGGGGGCAGATACGCAGTATTTT CASRRQGADTQYF
TRBJ1-2 TRBV28 NA NA TGTGCGATAAGGAGGGAGGGAGGAGGCTACACCTTC CAIRREGGGYTF
TRBJ2-7 TRBV5-1 TRBD2 NA TGCGCCAGCAGCTCGGGACCCGGGGGGGAGCAGTACTTC CASSSGPGGEQYF
TRBJ2-3 TRBV6-2/TRBV6-3 TRBD2 NA TGTGCCAGCAGTTCTAGCGGGGCCCGGGATACGCAGTATTTT CASSSSGARDTQYF
TRBJ2-7 TRBV7-9 TRBD2 NA TGTGCCAGCAGCTATGATCGGGACTACCCCTCCTACGAGCAGTACTTC CASSYDRDYPSYEQYF
TRBJ1-6 TRBV6-5 NA NA TGTGCCAGCAAGGAGACAGCGGGGTCGTCACCCCTCCACTTT CASKETAGSSPLHF
TRBJ1-2 TRBV6-5 TRBD1 once TGTGCCAGCAGGTTCAGGGGGCAGAGTGGCTACACCTTC CASRFRGQSGYTF
TRBJ1-1 TRBV5-8 TRBD1 NA TGTGCCAGCAGCTTTGTGAGGACAGGGGGCGAGGCTTTCTTT CASSFVRTGGEAFF
TRBJ2-5 TRBV4-1 TRBD1 NA TGCGCCAGCAGCCAATCCGGGACAGGGCAAGAGACCCAGTACTTC CASSQSGTGQETQYF
TRBJ1-6 TRBV2 NA NA TGTGCCACTAACGGACAGCCCAATTCACCCCTCCACTTT CATNGQPNSPLHF
TRBJ2-2 TRBV6-2/TRBV6-3 TRBD1 NA TGTGCCAGCAGCCCCTCGACAGGGTTTTTGAACACCGGGGAGCTGTTTTTT CASSPSTGFLNTGELFF
TRBJ1-1 TRBV28 NA NA TGTGCCGCCGAGAGGGTGAACACTGAAGCTTTCTTT CAAERVNTEAFF
TRBJ2-1 TRBV28 NA NA TGTGCCAGCATGGATGGGATTGGGGCTTACAATGAGCAGTTCTTC CASMDGIGAYNEQFF
TRBJ2-3 TRBV7-9 TRBD2 NA TGTGCCAGCAGCCCCATCGGGGGGGCCGACACAGATACGCAGTATTTT CASSPIGGADTDTQYF
TRBJ1-1 TRBV18 NA few TGTGCCAGCTCACCGCCCTGGAACAGACCTGAAGCTTTCTTT CASSPPWNRPEAFF
TRBJ1-2 TRBV15 NA few TGTGCCACCAGCAGAGGGGAGGGGACTTACTATGGCTACACCTTC CATSRGEGTYYGYTF
TRBJ1-1 TRBV7-2 TRBD1 NA TGTGCCAGCAGCTTTCGGACAGGCAACCCCACTGAAGCTTTCTTT CASSFRTGNPTEAFF
TRBJ1-2 TRBV7-9 NA NA TGTGCCAGCAGCTTCACAGGGATAACTAACTATGGCTACACCTTC CASSFTGITNYGYTF
TRBJ2-7 TRBV6-2/TRBV6-3 NA many TGTGCCAGCAGTTTTGAGGGCCTGAGGGAGCAGTACTTC CASSFEGLREQYF
TRBJ2-7 TRBV12-5 TRBD1 NA TGTGCTAGTGGTTTGGCCTCCGGGACAGGGGGCTTCGAGCAGTACTTC CASGLASGTGGFEQYF
TRBJ1-1 TRBV5-1 NA NA TGCGCCAGCCGAGCGGGAGGAGGGCTGAACACTGAAGCTTTCTTT CASRAGGGLNTEAFF
TRBJ2-2 TRBV5-1 NA few TGCGCCAGCAGCAGCCAGGGAACCGGGGAGCTGTTTTTT CASSSQGTGELFF
TRBJ1-1 TRBV10-1 TRBD1 NA TGCGCCAGCAGTGGACAGGGCCACACTGAAGCTTTCTTT CASSGQGHTEAFF
TRBJ2-3 TRBV7-8 TRBD1 NA TGTGCCAGCAGCGTCGGGACAGCGCAGTATTTT CASSVGTAQYF
TRBJ2-1 TRBV12-5 NA NA TGTGCTAGTGGTTTAGGGCAGGGCAAGCAGTTCTTC CASGLGQGKQFF
TRBJ2-7 TRBV15 NA NA TGTGCCACCAGCAGAGATCGGGGAGACCCCTACGAGCAGTACTTC CATSRDRGDPYEQYF
TRBJ1-2 TRBV27 NA NA TGTGCCAGCAGTTTGGGCAGCAACTATGGCTACACCTTC CASSLGSNYGYTF
TRBJ2-1 TRBV7-9 TRBD2 NA TGTGCCAGCAGCACGACGGGCGGGGGGCCCGGGGCTTACAATGAGCAGTTCTTC CASSTTGGGPGAYNEQFF
TRBJ1-1 TRBV2 NA NA TGTGCCAGCAGTAACAGGGAGGGAACTGAAGCTTTCTTT CASSNREGTEAFF
TRBJ1-5 TRBV7-8 TRBD1 NA TGTGCCAGCAGCCCAAGGGGGACAGGGGGCGGGGGAAGCAATCAGCCCCAGCATTTT CASSPRGTGGGGSNQPQHF
TRBJ1-6 TRBV5-1 TRBD1 NA TGCGCCAGCAGCTTGGACAGGGGACCTTCACCCCTCCACTTT CASSLDRGPSPLHF
TRBJ2-2 TRBV7-3 NA NA TGTGCCAGCAGCTTAAAGGGGGGGACCCAGAACACCGGGGAGCTGTTTTTT CASSLKGGTQNTGELFF
TRBJ2-7 TRBV4-3 TRBD2 NA TGCGCCAGCAGCCAAGCACCCCATGGGCGGGGGAGGCTCGAGCAGTACTTC CASSQAPHGRGRLEQYF
TRBJ1-3 TRBV7-8 NA NA TGTGCCAGCAGCCCCGGGGGGCGGACCTCTGGAAACACCATATATTTT CASSPGGRTSGNTIYF
TRBJ1-2 TRBV12-3/TRBV12-4 NA NA TGTGCCAGCAGTTTAGGCAGGGGCTATGGCTACACCTTC CASSLGRGYGYTF
TRBJ2-1 TRBV4-2 TRBD2 NA TGTGCCAGCAGCCAAGATCTAGCGGGGGGCCGGAATGAGCAGTTCTTC CASSQDLAGGRNEQFF
TRBJ1-1 TRBV10-3 NA NA TGTGCCATCAGTGAGTCTTTTGGTGCCGCTATGAACACTGAAGCTTTCTTT CAISESFGAAMNTEAFF
TRBJ2-7 TRBV4-3 TRBD1 NA TGCGCCAGCAGCCAAGGAGACAGGGGGTACGAGCAGTACTTC CASSQGDRGYEQYF
TRBJ1-2 TRBV6-5 TRBD1 NA TGTGCCAGCAGGGCCGGGACAGGGGGCGCCTATGGCTACACCTTC CASRAGTGGAYGYTF
TRBJ2-1 TRBV11-2 TRBD2 NA TGTGCCAGCAGCGTACCGGGACTAGTATCGGACAATGAGCAGTTCTTC CASSVPGLVSDNEQFF
TRBJ2-7 TRBV7-9 TRBD2 NA TGTGCCAGCGGGAGGGCCTACGAGCAGTACTTC CASGRAYEQYF
TRBJ1-1 TRBV5-1 NA NA TGCGCCAGCAGCTTCTGGGGCCAAGACACTGAAGCTTTCTTT CASSFWGQDTEAFF
TRBJ1-4 TRBV30 NA NA TGTGCCTGGAGTGTAGCCCAAATGCGTGAAAAACTGTTTTTT CAWSVAQMREKLFF